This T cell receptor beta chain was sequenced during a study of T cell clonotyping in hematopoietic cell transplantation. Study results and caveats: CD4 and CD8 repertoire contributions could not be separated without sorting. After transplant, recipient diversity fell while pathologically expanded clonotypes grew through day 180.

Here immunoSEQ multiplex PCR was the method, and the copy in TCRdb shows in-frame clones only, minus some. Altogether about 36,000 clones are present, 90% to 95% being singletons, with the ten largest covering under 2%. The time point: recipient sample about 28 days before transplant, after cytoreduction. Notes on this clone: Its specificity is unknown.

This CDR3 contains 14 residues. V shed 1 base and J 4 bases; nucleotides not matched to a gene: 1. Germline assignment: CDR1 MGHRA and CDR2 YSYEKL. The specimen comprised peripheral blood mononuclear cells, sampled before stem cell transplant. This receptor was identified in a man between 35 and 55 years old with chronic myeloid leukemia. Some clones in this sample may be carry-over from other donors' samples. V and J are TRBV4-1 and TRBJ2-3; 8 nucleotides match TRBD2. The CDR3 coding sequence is TGCGCCAGCAGCCAAGGGCGGGGGGCAGATACGCAGTATTTT. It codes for CASSQGRGADTQYF.